Listed below are T cell receptor beta chains from one sample, sequenced in a study of pediatric ulcerative colitis. Sequencing used immunoSEQ multiplex PCR; TCRdb keeps in-frame clones, though not all of them. The data contain roughly 9,900 clones, around four fifths of them singletons. The specimen was gut tissue. These receptor sequences come from a girl under 18 who was a control in a study of pediatric ulcerative colitis. CDR3s include the opening cysteine and the closing phenylalanine or tryptophan. Each record gives: J gene, D gene, V gene, CDR3 DNA, CDR3 protein. D genes are given only for firm matches.

>TRBJ1-2|.|TRBV6-1
TGTGCCATCAGTGACCCGGAGGCGGGAAACTATGGCTACACCTTC
CAISDPEAGNYGYTF
>TRBJ1-4|.|TRBV7-9
TGTGCCAGCAGCTTAGTAGGCGGTGAAAAACTGTTTTTT
CASSLVGGEKLFF
>TRBJ2-5|.|TRBV10-3
TGTGCCATCAGTGAGCACGGCGTGGGGGATCGGGAGACCCAGTACTTC
CAISEHGVGDRETQYF
>TRBJ2-3|.|TRBV5-1
TGCGCCAGCAGCCGCGCCGAATTCACAGATACGCAGTATTTT
CASSRAEFTDTQYF
>TRBJ2-3|TRBD2|TRBV7-2
TGTGCCAGCAGCCCCCGGACTAGCGGGGTAGATACGCAGTATTTT
CASSPRTSGVDTQYF
>TRBJ2-7|.|TRBV6-5
TGTGCCAGCAGTCGAGGAAAGATCTACGAGCAGTACTTC
CASSRGKIYEQYF
>TRBJ2-3|TRBD1|TRBV18
TGTGCCAGCTCGCAGGGGGCTAGCGGCACAGATACGCAGTATTTT
CASSQGASGTDTQYF
>TRBJ2-2|TRBD2|TRBV29-1
TGCAGCGTTGAACAGCGGGGGAACACCGGGGAGCTGTTTTTT
CSVEQRGNTGELFF
>TRBJ2-3|TRBD2|TRBV6-4
TGTGCCAGCAGCATGACTAGCGGGAGCACAGATACGCAGTATTTT
CASSMTSGSTDTQYF
>TRBJ2-6|TRBD2|TRBV15
TGTGCCACCAGCAGTCCGGGGACTAAAGCCCCCTCTGGGGCCAACGTCCTGACTTTC
CATSSPGTKAPSGANVLTF
>TRBJ2-7|TRBD2|TRBV18
TGTGCCAGCTCATCCGGGACTAGCGGGAGGCACTCCTACGAGCAGTACTTC
CASSSGTSGRHSYEQYF
>TRBJ1-1|.|TRBV5-1
TGCGCCAGCAGCTTGGCCTGGGCAGGGTCTGAAGCTTTCTTT
CASSLAWAGSEAFF
>TRBJ1-1|.|TRBV28
TGTGCCAGCCCCCCCCCACAGGAAGGGCGCATGGGAAACACTGAAGCTTTCTTT
CASPPPQEGRMGNTEAFF
>TRBJ2-7|TRBD2|TRBV5-1
TGCGCCAGCAGCCCTCCAATCCCCCTCGGGACTAGCGTACCCTACGAGCAGTACTTC
CASSPPIPLGTSVPYEQYF
>TRBJ2-7|.|TRBV28
TGTGCCAGCACCCGTAGGGGTGAGCAGTACTTC
CASTRRGEQYF
>TRBJ2-3|.|TRBV6-1
TGTGCCAGCAGTGCATGGGCGGATACGCAGTATTTT
CASSAWADTQYF
>TRBJ2-3|TRBD2|TRBV9
TGTGCCAGCAGCGGAGGGACTAGCGGGAGTGGGGATACGCAGTATTTT
CASSGGTSGSGDTQYF
>TRBJ2-1|.|TRBV28
TGTGCCAGCAGTTTAGAGTGGGAGCAGTTCTTC
CASSLEWEQFF
>TRBJ2-7|TRBD1|TRBV5-1
TGCGCCAGCAGCTTCAAACCGGGACAGGATAACTCCTACGAGCAGTACTTC
CASSFKPGQDNSYEQYF